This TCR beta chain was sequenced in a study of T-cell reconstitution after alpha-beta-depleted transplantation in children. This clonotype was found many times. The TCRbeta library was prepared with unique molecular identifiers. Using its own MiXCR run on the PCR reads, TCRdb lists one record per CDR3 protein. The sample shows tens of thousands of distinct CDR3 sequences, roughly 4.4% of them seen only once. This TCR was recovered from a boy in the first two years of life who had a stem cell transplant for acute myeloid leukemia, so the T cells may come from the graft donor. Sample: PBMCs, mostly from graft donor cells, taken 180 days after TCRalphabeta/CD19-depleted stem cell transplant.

CDR3 amino acids: CASSPSPRDSYTF. The CDR3 DNA follows: TGTGCCAGCAGCCCGTCCCCTCGGGACAGCTACACCTTC. The chain combines TRBV11-2 with TRBJ1-2; D might be TRBD1 (6 bases). The germline V gene encodes CDR1 SGHAT and CDR2 FQNNGV. V shed 5 bases and J shed 9 bases, with 16 bases lying between them. The CDR3 extends over 13 amino acids.